A selection of T cell receptor beta chains follows, all from one sample in a study of shared clonotypes between healthy human individuals. The assay was immunoSEQ multiplex PCR, and TCRdb's table has in-frame clones only and misses some. The sample includes about 2.1 million clones, about 93% of them seen just once. Sequencing was carried out using naive CD8+ T cells from PBMCs. The source is a man between 18 and 35 years old in good health. Some clones in this sample may be carry-over from other donors' samples. CDR3s include the opening cysteine and the closing phenylalanine or tryptophan. D genes are given only for firm matches. Not all rows give a size; the values are once, few, many and, for expanded clones, a class.

>TRBD2|TRBJ2-1|TRBV28|.
CASRPQVRLAGGRGYNEQFF
TGTGCCAGCAGGCCCCAGGTCAGACTAGCGGGAGGCCGGGGTTACAATGAGCAGTTCTTC
>.|TRBJ2-4|TRBV5-4|.
CASSSRENIQYF
TGTGCCAGCAGCAGCCGGGAAAACATTCAGTACTTC
>TRBD1|TRBJ1-2|TRBV29-1|once
CSVAETGGPGYGYTF
TGCAGCGTCGCGGAAACAGGGGGCCCCGGCTATGGCTACACCTTC
>.|TRBJ2-7|TRBV30|.
CAWRGGYEQYF
TGTGCCTGGCGCGGAGGGTACGAGCAGTACTTC
>.|TRBJ1-1|TRBV7-2|.
CASSLRQVEAFF
TGTGCCAGCAGCTTGCGACAGGTCGAAGCTTTCTTT
>.|TRBJ1-1|TRBV28|.
CASSFNRLEAFF
TGTGCCAGCAGTTTTAACAGGCTAGAAGCTTTCTTT
>TRBD2|TRBJ2-5|TRBV11-2|.
CASRPPLAGEPETQYF
TGTGCCAGCAGACCACCTCTAGCGGGAGAGCCGGAGACCCAGTACTTC
>.|TRBJ1-1|TRBV6-6|.
CASSYSFGGGTEAFF
TGTGCCAGCAGTTACTCTTTCGGAGGCGGGACTGAAGCTTTCTTT
>.|TRBJ1-2|TRBV9|.
CASSVDRSSGYGYTF
TGTGCCAGCAGCGTAGACAGGAGCTCAGGCTATGGCTACACCTTC
>TRBD1|TRBJ1-3|TRBV6-1|once
CATTGQDSGNTIYF
TGTGCCACTACAGGACAGGACTCTGGAAACACCATATATTTT
>.|TRBJ1-3|TRBV7-8|.
CASSPWASGSDTIYF
TGTGCCAGCAGCCCATGGGCCAGCGGGAGTGACACCATATATTTT
>.|TRBJ2-7|TRBV7-2|.
CASSLGAEQYF
TGTGCCAGCAGCTTAGGTGCCGAGCAGTACTTC
>.|TRBJ2-7|TRBV4-1|.
CASSQDRLISYEQYF
TGCGCCAGCAGCCAAGATCGGCTTATTTCCTACGAGCAGTACTTC
>.|TRBJ1-1|TRBV29-1|few
CSVRGATEAFF
TGCAGCGTTCGGGGGGCCACTGAAGCTTTCTTT
>.|TRBJ2-1|TRBV11-2|.
CASSLTRYNEQFF
TGTGCCAGCAGCCTCACTAGGTACAATGAGCAGTTCTTC
>TRBD1|TRBJ1-3|TRBV4-1|.
CASSQYRGAGNTIYF
TGCGCCAGCAGCCAATACAGGGGAGCTGGAAACACCATATATTTT
>.|TRBJ2-3|TRBV5-4|.
CATIEQGGSTDTQYF
TGTGCCACGATTGAGCAGGGCGGTAGCACAGATACGCAGTATTTT
>TRBD2|TRBJ2-4|TRBV27|.
CASSWGEGNIQYF
TGTGCCAGCAGTTGGGGGGAGGGAAACATTCAGTACTTC
>TRBD2|TRBJ2-1|TRBV7-8|once
CASKMGLAGAGNEQFF
TGTGCCAGCAAAATGGGGCTAGCGGGAGCGGGCAATGAGCAGTTCTTC
>.|TRBJ1-3|TRBV28|.
CASSSPDSPFGNTIYF
TGTGCCAGCAGTTCCCCGGACAGCCCTTTTGGAAACACCATATATTTT
>TRBD1|TRBJ1-2|TRBV29-1|.
CSVERDRDGYGYTF
TGCAGCGTTGAAAGAGACAGGGACGGCTATGGCTACACCTTC
>TRBD2|TRBJ2-5|TRBV15|.
CATSRYSGRARETQYF
TGTGCCACCAGCAGATATAGCGGGAGGGCTCGGGAGACCCAGTACTTC
>.|TRBJ2-7|TRBV4-1|.
CASSQDVSYEQYF
TGCGCCAGCAGCCAAGATGTGTCCTACGAGCAGTACTTC
>.|TRBJ2-1|TRBV11-3|.
CASSLDWSSYNEQFF
TGTGCCAGCAGCTTAGACTGGAGCTCCTACAATGAGCAGTTCTTC
>.|TRBJ1-1|TRBV6-6|.
CASSYMGGTEAFF
TGTGCCAGCAGTTACATGGGGGGCACTGAAGCTTTCTTT
>.|TRBJ1-5|TRBV27|.
CASSPARRNQPQHF
TGTGCCAGCAGTCCGGCCCGGCGGAATCAGCCCCAGCATTTT
>TRBD1|TRBJ2-7|TRBV4-2|.
CASSQAEGATNEQYF
TGTGCCAGCAGCCAAGCTGAGGGGGCCACCAACGAGCAGTACTTC
>.|TRBJ1-5|TRBV9|.
CASSGEYSNQPQHF
TGTGCCAGCAGCGGAGAGTATAGCAATCAGCCCCAGCATTTT
>TRBD2|TRBJ2-7|TRBV25-1|.
CASSGLADTYEQYF
TGTGCCAGCAGTGGACTAGCGGATACCTACGAGCAGTACTTC
>.|TRBJ2-7|TRBV11-2|.
CASTPHYEQYF
TGTGCCAGCACCCCCCACTACGAGCAGTACTTC
>TRBD2|TRBJ2-1|TRBV18|.
CASSGEGQRAYNEQFF
TGTGCCAGCTCAGGGGAGGGTCAGCGGGCCTACAATGAGCAGTTCTTC
>TRBD1|TRBJ2-7|TRBV28|.
CASSPQGIPYEQYF
TGTGCCAGCAGTCCACAGGGGATCCCCTACGAGCAGTACTTC
>.|TRBJ2-7|TRBV11-2|.
CASSLEAGYYEQYF
TGTGCCAGCAGCTTAGAGGCTGGATACTACGAGCAGTACTTC
>.|TRBJ2-1|TRBV7-7|.
CASSLGSAYEQFF
TGTGCCAGCAGCTTAGGGTCCGCATATGAGCAGTTCTTC
>.|TRBJ2-5|TRBV4-1|.
CASSQYDTYQETQYF
TGCGCCAGCAGCCAATACGACACGTACCAAGAGACCCAGTACTTC
>TRBD2|TRBJ2-3|TRBV11-2|once
CASSSYKRDHTDTQYF
TGTGCCAGCAGCTCCTACAAGCGGGACCACACAGATACGCAGTATTTT
>TRBD2|TRBJ2-1|TRBV19|.
CASSIASGSPYNEQFF
TGTGCCAGTAGTATTGCGAGCGGGAGTCCCTACAATGAGCAGTTCTTC
>.|TRBJ1-3|TRBV2|.
CASSDWTASSGNTIYF
TGTGCCAGCAGTGATTGGACGGCGAGCTCTGGAAACACCATATATTTT
>TRBD1|TRBJ2-7|TRBV19|.
CASSIDDRGRQYF
TGTGCCAGTAGTATAGACGACAGGGGGCGGCAGTACTTC
>.|TRBJ2-7|TRBV6-5|.
CASSYSSEAYEQYF
TGTGCCAGCAGTTACTCGTCTGAAGCCTACGAGCAGTACTTC
>TRBD1|TRBJ2-5|TRBV7-9|.
CASSFLDRGLETQYF
TGTGCCAGCAGCTTTCTCGACAGGGGGCTTGAGACCCAGTACTTC
>.|TRBJ2-7|TRBV28|.
CASSTQIDYEQYF
TGTGCCAGCAGTACACAGATCGACTACGAGCAGTACTTC
>.|TRBJ2-7|TRBV15|.
CATSRRGADYEQYF
TGTGCCACCAGCAGACGGGGGGCGGATTACGAGCAGTACTTC
>TRBD1|TRBJ2-1|TRBV27|.
CASSLGTGGPNEQFF
TGTGCCAGCAGTTTGGGGACAGGGGGCCCTAATGAGCAGTTCTTC
>TRBD1|TRBJ1-5|TRBV13|.
CASSSGTGRQPQHF
TGTGCCAGCAGCTCCGGGACAGGGCGCCAGCCCCAGCATTTT
>.|TRBJ2-1|TRBV6-5|.
CASSLSGSEQFF
TGTGCCAGCAGCCTTAGCGGCAGTGAGCAGTTCTTC
>.|TRBJ1-1|TRBV15|.
CATSAGTTEAFF
TGTGCCACCAGTGCGGGGACTACTGAAGCTTTCTTT
>TRBD1|TRBJ1-3|TRBV27|.
CASSFRQGSGNTIYF
TGTGCCAGCAGTTTCCGACAGGGCTCTGGAAACACCATATATTTT
>TRBD2|TRBJ2-2|TRBV9|.
CASSPGLAGGELFF
TGTGCCAGCAGCCCTGGACTAGCGGGCGGGGAGCTGTTTTTT
>TRBD2|TRBJ2-5|TRBV10-3|.
CAIGNQAGGRETQYF
TGTGCCATCGGAAACCAAGCGGGAGGGCGCGAGACCCAGTACTTC
>TRBD2|TRBJ2-7|TRBV5-1|.
CASSLDVAGAYEQYF
TGCGCCAGCAGCTTGGATGTAGCGGGAGCTTACGAGCAGTACTTC
>.|TRBJ1-1|TRBV5-6|few
CASSWAMELNTEAFF
TGTGCCAGCAGCTGGGCCATGGAGTTGAACACTGAAGCTTTCTTT
>TRBD1|TRBJ2-5|TRBV9|.
CASSVRTGQETQYF
TGTGCCAGCAGCGTAAGGACAGGGCAAGAGACCCAGTACTTC
>TRBD2|TRBJ2-7|TRBV27|.
CASSEGTSGRFREQYF
TGTGCCAGCAGCGAGGGGACTAGCGGGAGATTCAGGGAGCAGTACTTC
>.|TRBJ2-3|TRBV11-2|.
CASSLYTDTQYF
TGTGCCAGCAGCCTCTACACAGATACGCAGTATTTT
>.|TRBJ2-1|TRBV7-3|.
CASSFAGGDEQFF
TGTGCCAGCAGCTTCGCCGGGGGCGATGAGCAGTTCTTC
>.|TRBJ2-2|TRBV5-4|.
CASSSWGGPRQSGELFF
TGTGCCAGCAGCTCGTGGGGAGGCCCGAGGCAGAGCGGGGAGCTGTTTTTT
>.|TRBJ1-1|TRBV7-9|.
CASSLGRQRNTEAFF
TGTGCCAGCAGCTTAGGCCGACAGAGAAACACTGAAGCTTTCTTT
>TRBD2|TRBJ2-1|TRBV2|once
CASSGPLAGGPGNEQFF
TGTGCCAGCAGTGGGCCGCTAGCGGGAGGGCCGGGTAATGAGCAGTTCTTC